The 24 T cell receptor beta chains below all came from one sample that was sequenced in a study of persistence of HIV-infected CD4 T cells. Stimulation used 7.5 to 10 ug/mL lysate from CMV-infected fibroblasts. CD40L-negative CD69-negative CD45RO-high memory CD4+ T cells were sorted as populations depleted of antigen-responding cells. These receptors' targets are unknown. The immunoSEQ assay was version 4, run in survey mode. Sequenced by immunoSEQ multiplex PCR; TCRdb stores in-frame clones only, minus some. This repertoire shows some 28,000 clones, around 80% found once; its top ten account for approximately 5%. The sequencing here drew on CD4+ T cells sorted from PBMCs after 18-hour stimulation, taken from a patient who received antiretroviral therapy. The receptors come from an adult man with HIV who was CMV-seropositive.

The V and J genes are TRBV5-1 and TRBJ2-1; a possible D gene is TRBD2 (6 bases). From germline, CDR1 is SGHRS and CDR2 YFSETQ. The CDR3 totals 16 residues. The V and J ends lost 2 bases and 0 bases respectively, with 12 bases between them. The CDR3 sequence: CASSLSAGLSYNEQFF. The CDR3 nucleotides are TGCGCCAGCAGCTTATCCGCGGGACTCTCCTACAATGAGCAGTTCTTC.

In this sample, this clone turned up once. The chain carries TRBV20-1 and TRBJ1-2, with D possibly TRBD1 on 6 matching bases. Trimming removed 3 bases at V and 5 bases at J, with 19 bases between. This CDR3 spans 15 amino acids. CDR1 DFQATT and CDR2 SNEGSKA come from the germline V gene (reference sequence). DNA for the CDR3: TGCAGTGCTAGTCCCAGGGAGGGAGGGGGATATGGCTACACCTTC. It yields the protein CSASPREGGGYGYTF.

This clone showed up just a few times. This chain joins TRBV29-1 and TRBJ1-2; TRBD1 agrees at 8 bases. The germline V gene encodes CDR1 SQVTM and CDR2 ANQGSEA. The CDR3 is 14 amino acids. The ends lost 6 bases at V and 4 bases at J; junction bases unmatched: 10. The CDR3 DNA sequence: TGCAGCGTGGGGGAGGACAGGGCGATCTATGGCTACACCTTC. This encodes CSVGEDRAIYGYTF.

V gene TRBV6-1 combines with J gene TRBJ2-4; no clear D gene. This CDR3 is built from 15 residues. Deletions cut 0 bases from V and 0 bases from J, with 6 bases between. Germline V lookup: CDR1 MNHNS, CDR2 SASEGT. This chain's CDR3 is CASSEAGIAKNIQYF. CDR3 coding DNA: TGTGCCAGCAGTGAAGCAGGTATAGCCAAAAACATTCAGTACTTC.

This chain uses TRBV15 with TRBJ2-1; 11 nucleotides line up with TRBD2. V trimming: 2 bases; J trimming: 7 bases; junction bases outside the gene matches: 16. This CDR3 comprises 19 residues. CDR1 and CDR2 (germline): LNHNV, YYDKDF (reference sequence). CDR3: CATSRPRGSGGAGGNEQFF. The CDR3 bases are TGTGCCACCAGCAGACCCCGGGGTAGCGGGGGGGCCGGCGGGAATGAGCAGTTCTTC.

V usage is TRBV19 and J usage is TRBJ1-4; D is unclear. The CDR3 is made up of 15 amino acids. Germline V gene lookup returns CDR1 LNHDA and CDR2 SQIVND (reference sequence). The V end lost 3 bases, the J end lost 1 base, and 9 bases lay between the germline ends. This CDR3 is CASSIAGITNEKLFF. The CDR3 region has the DNA TGTGCCAGTAGTATCGCCGGAATAACTAATGAAAAACTGTTTTTT.

The rearrangement joins TRBV18 to TRBJ2-2, with a possible D match to TRBD2 (6 bases). Looked up from germline, CDR1 is KGHSH and CDR2 is LQKENI. CDR3 length: 16 residues. Trimming shortened V by 3 bases and J by 1 base, and 12 bases separated the two germline ends. The CDR3 sequence: CASSPRAGLNTGELFF. The CDR3 region has the DNA TGTGCCAGCTCACCCAGAGCGGGCTTGAACACCGGGGAGCTGTTTTTT.

The rearrangement joins TRBV18 to TRBJ1-1; 9 bases match TRBD1. V lost 5 bases to trimming and J lost 4 bases; unmatched junction nucleotides: 14. The CDR3 covers 17 residues. Germline values: CDR1 KGHSH, CDR2 LQKENI. The CDR3 sequence: CASSAIGTGNLGTEAFF. CDR3 nucleotide sequence: TGTGCCAGCTCAGCGATCGGGACAGGGAACCTAGGCACTGAAGCTTTCTTT.

This sequence joins TRBV5-8 and TRBJ1-1; unclear D gene. This CDR3 contains 14 residues. CDR1 and CDR2 from the germline V gene are SGHTS and YDEGEE. V was shortened by 4 bases and J by 1 base, with 11 bases between the two germline ends. The CDR3 is CASSRGLSNTEAFF. CDR3 DNA: TGTGCCAGCAGCAGAGGACTTTCGAACACTGAAGCTTTCTTT.

The V call is TRBV9, the J call TRBJ1-6, with D unresolved. Trimming took 0 bases from V and 5 from J, leaving 9 bases between them. The germline V gene encodes CDR1 SGDLS and CDR2 YYNGEE. The CDR3 extends over 15 amino acids. CDR3 sequence reads: CASSVGERDNSPLHF. The CDR3 DNA reads as TGTGCCAGCAGCGTAGGCGAGAGGGATAATTCACCCCTCCACTTT.

The V call is TRBV5-1, the J call TRBJ2-3; D is unresolved. This CDR3 region has 12 residues. Germline values: CDR1 SGHRS, CDR2 YFSETQ. V gave up 5 bases and J gave up 5 bases, with 9 bases separating them. CDR3 amino acids: CASRQLGDTQYF. CDR3 coding DNA: TGCGCCAGCAGGCAACTGGGAGATACGCAGTATTTT.

The chain has TRBV9 and TRBJ2-6; a possible D gene is TRBD1 (5 bases). This CDR3 is 15 amino acids long. Germline V gene data show CDR1 as SGDLS and CDR2 as YYNGEE. V lost 6 bases and J lost 1, with 11 bases in between. CDR3 nucleotides: TGTGCCAGCACCGAAGGGGTTTCTGGGGCCAACGTCCTGACTTTC. Translating gives CASTEGVSGANVLTF.

This clone was detected only a few times. The chain is built from TRBV5-5 and TRBJ2-7, with 7 bases matching TRBD1. CDR3 length: 19 residues. CDR1 and CDR2 (germline): SGHKS, YYEKEE (reference sequence). The J segment lost 0 bases and the V segment lost 4 bases, leaving 19 bases of the junction unmatched. The CDR3 nucleotides are TGTGCCAGCAGCCCAATTTTGGGTGTAGACAGGGAAACCTCCTACGAGCAGTACTTC. Amino acid sequence: CASSPILGVDRETSYEQYF. Together with reference TRBV5-5 and TRBJ2-7, the CDR3 gives the full variable domain: DAGVTQSPTHLIKTRGQQVTLRCSPISGHKSVSWYQQVLGQGPQFIFQYYEKEERGRGNFPDRFSARQFPNYSSELNVNALLLGDSALYLCASSPILGVDRETSYEQYFGPGTRLTVT.

V usage is TRBV28 and J usage is TRBJ2-2; D may be TRBD1 or TRBD2 (6 bases each). Trimming cost V 3 bases and J 4 bases, with 12 bases left between them. The CDR3 extends over 15 amino acids. Germline CDR1 reads MDHEN; CDR2 reads SYDVKM. CDR3 region: CASSFGGRGTGELFF. In DNA, the CDR3 is TGTGCCAGCAGTTTTGGGGGGCGCGGCACCGGGGAGCTGTTTTTT.

The CDR3 nucleotides read TGTGCCAGCAGCCAAGACCCGCGCAGTACGAGTTACAATGAGCAGTTCTTC. Protein: CASSQDPRSTSYNEQFF. The chain uses TRBV3-1 (or the pseudogene TRBV3-2) and TRBJ2-1; D uncertain. This CDR3 comprises 17 residues. V lost 0 bases and J 4 bases, leaving 16 bases between the germline ends. Germline V gives CDR1 LGHDT, CDR2 YNNKEL (reference sequence).

In this sample, this clone turned up once. The chain links TRBV28 to TRBJ2-1; D uncertain. Deletions cut 2 bases from V and 4 bases from J, with 15 bases between. CDR3 length: 16 residues. Germline CDR1 and CDR2: MDHEN and SYDVKM. CDR3 region: CASSLDPGSNYNEQFF. The CDR3 bases are TGTGCCAGCAGTTTAGACCCCGGTAGCAATTACAATGAGCAGTTCTTC.

V gene TRBV3-1 (or the pseudogene TRBV3-2) combines with J gene TRBJ1-1; possibly TRBD1 for D (6 bases). This CDR3 has 15 amino acids. Germline V gene sequence: CDR1 LGHDT, CDR2 YNNKEL (reference sequence). Trimming shortened V by 0 bases and J by 5 bases, and 13 bases separated the two germline ends. CDR3 region: CASSQEGGVRTEAFF. CDR3 nucleotides: TGTGCCAGCAGCCAAGAAGGGGGTGTTAGGACTGAAGCTTTCTTT.

CDR3 DNA: TGCAGTGCTAGTCGCAGGTCCTCTAATGAAAAACTGTTTTTT. This encodes CSASRRSSNEKLFF. The gene calls are TRBV20-1 and TRBJ1-4; no clear D. V dropped 3 bases and J dropped 3 bases, with 11 bases sitting between them. Germline V gives CDR1 DFQATT, CDR2 SNEGSKA (reference sequence). CDR3 length equals 14 residues.

This clone was seen a few times. J is TRBJ1-6 and V is TRBV2; D gene unclear. Deletions cut 7 bases from V and 7 bases from J, with 8 bases between. Germline loops: CDR1 SNHLY, CDR2 FYNNEI. CDR3 length: 12 residues. The CDR3 DNA is TGTGCCAGCACGACCGGGAATTCACCCCTCCACTTT. Protein sequence: CASTTGNSPLHF.

This sequence joins TRBV19 and TRBJ1-3; 7 bases line up with TRBD1. From germline, CDR1 is LNHDA and CDR2 SQIVND (reference sequence). This CDR3 region has 16 residues. Trimming cost V 7 bases and J 0 bases; bases outside gene matches: 9. CDR3 region: CASNRMGQNSGNTIYF. CDR3 DNA: TGTGCCAGTAATCGGATGGGACAGAACTCTGGAAACACCATATATTTT. Based on the CDR3 plus reference TRBV19 and TRBJ1-3, the full variable domain is DGGITQSPKYLFRKEGQNVTLSCEQNLNHDAMYWYRQDPGQGLRLIYYSQIVNDFQKGDIAEGYSVSREKKESFPLTVTSAQKNPTAFYLCASNRMGQNSGNTIYFGEGSWLTVV.

This clone was observed a few times. The CDR3 DNA sequence: TGTGCCAGCAGTTTAGTCAGGGCCCACTACGAGCAGTACTTC. The encoded protein is CASSLVRAHYEQYF. This chain connects TRBV28 to TRBJ2-7; weak D call: TRBD1 (5 bases). CDR3 length equals 14 residues. Trimming took off 2 bases at V and 3 bases at J, with 11 bases between the two ends. Germline CDR1 is MDHEN and CDR2 is SYDVKM.

V is TRBV9 and J is TRBJ2-3; TRBD2 matches 14 bases. This CDR3 is 18 amino acids long. In germline, CDR1 is SGDLS, CDR2 YYNGEE. Trimming took 4 bases from V and 0 from J; bases not matched to a gene: 7. CDR3: CASSKTGTSGGSTDTQYF. In DNA, the CDR3 is TGTGCCAGCAGCAAGACCGGGACTAGCGGGGGAAGCACAGATACGCAGTATTTT.

J is TRBJ1-1 and V is TRBV10-3; D is undetermined. CDR1 ENHRY and CDR2 SYGVKD come from the germline V gene. CDR3 length equals 13 residues. V lost 6 bases, J lost 3 bases, and 11 bases lay in between. CDR3 coding DNA: TGTGCCATCAGGAGGACCGCAGACACTGAAGCTTTCTTT. Its protein is CAIRRTADTEAFF.

This clone was seen a few times. V is TRBV28 and J is TRBJ1-5; no clear D. CDR1 is MDHEN and CDR2 is SYDVKM in the germline V gene. The length of the CDR3 is 13 residues. Deletions cut 9 bases from V and 3 bases from J, with 12 bases between. CDR3 sequence (DNA): TGTGCCAGTAGAACGGCACCCAATCAGCCCCAGCATTTT. Translation gives CASRTAPNQPQHF.